The rows below give T cell receptor beta chains drawn from one sample of a study of CD8 T cells in Susac syndrome. TCRdb re-derived calls from the immunoSEQ multiplex PCR reads in MiXCR, one entry per CDR3 protein. The sample has 100,000 to 150,000 distinct CDR3 sequences; more than 90% are singletons. The sequencing sample was made of CD4+ T cells from PBMCs. Receptor source: a human donor in good health. Each CDR3 is given with its conserved first and last residue. The D gene is left open where the match is weak. Only some rows state a clone size, as once, few, many or a class for expanded clones.

size	J	V	D	CDR3	DNA
NA	TRBJ2-5	TRBV20-1	TRBD2	CSATLAGGYQETQYF	TGCAGTGCGACCCTAGCGGGAGGGTACCAAGAGACCCAGTACTTC
NA	TRBJ2-5	TRBV2	NA	CASSGTKETQYF	TGTGCCAGCAGCGGGACAAAAGAGACCCAGTACTTC
NA	TRBJ2-2	TRBV30	NA	CAWSVFSGTGELFF	TGTGCCTGGAGTGTTTTCAGCGGCACCGGGGAGCTGTTTTTT
NA	TRBJ1-5	TRBV5-1	NA	CASRNGTQSNQPQHF	TGCGCCAGTAGAAATGGGACGCAAAGTAATCAGCCCCAGCATTTT
NA	TRBJ2-7	TRBV5-1	NA	CASSSGTRVYEQYF	TGCGCCAGCAGCTCAGGGACCAGGGTGTACGAGCAGTACTTC
NA	TRBJ2-1	TRBV5-1	NA	CASSSRDLSSYNEQFF	TGCGCCAGCAGCTCCAGGGATTTAAGCTCCTACAATGAGCAGTTCTTC
NA	TRBJ2-6	TRBV10-3	NA	CAISESQGSTGANVLTF	TGTGCCATCAGTGAAAGTCAGGGGTCTACTGGGGCCAACGTCCTGACTTTC
NA	TRBJ2-7	TRBV2	NA	CASSPGRGGYEQYF	TGTGCCAGCAGCCCTGGACGAGGGGGGTACGAGCAGTACTTC
NA	TRBJ2-5	TRBV3-1	NA	CASSHVTGNQETQYF	TGTGCCAGCAGCCATGTCACGGGAAACCAAGAGACCCAGTACTTC
NA	TRBJ2-3	TRBV24-1	TRBD2	CATSDATSGLTDTQYF	TGTGCCACCAGTGATGCGACTAGCGGACTTACAGATACGCAGTATTTT
NA	TRBJ2-7	TRBV12-3/TRBV12-4	TRBD2	CASSSMAGEVEQYF	TGTGCCAGCAGTTCGATGGCGGGAGAGGTCGAGCAGTACTTC
NA	TRBJ2-2	TRBV5-1	TRBD2	CASSFPGLAGGVTGELFF	TGCGCCAGCAGCTTCCCGGGACTAGCGGGAGGCGTCACCGGGGAGCTGTTTTTT
NA	TRBJ2-7	TRBV7-2	NA	CASSFVGVLEQYF	TGTGCCAGCAGCTTCGTCGGGGTCCTAGAGCAGTACTTC
NA	TRBJ1-2	TRBV20-1	TRBD1	CSARATGANYGYTF	TGCAGTGCTAGAGCGACAGGGGCTAACTATGGCTACACCTTC
once	TRBJ2-3	TRBV20-1	TRBD2	CSARQALAGTDTQYF	TGCAGTGCCCGACAGGCACTAGCGGGAACAGATACGCAGTATTTT
NA	TRBJ2-7	TRBV5-6	TRBD1	CASSPPGQGNYEQYF	TGTGCCAGCAGCCCACCGGGACAGGGAAACTACGAGCAGTACTTC
NA	TRBJ1-4	TRBV6-5	NA	CASRKQEATNEKLFF	TGTGCCAGCAGAAAACAGGAAGCAACTAATGAAAAACTGTTTTTT
NA	TRBJ1-1	TRBV12-3/TRBV12-4	NA	CASSLGYYGGTEAFF	TGTGCCAGCAGTTTAGGTTACTACGGTGGGACTGAAGCTTTCTTT